The clone carrying this T cell receptor (beta chain) occurred a few times. This CDR3 region has 12 residues. Germline CDR1 MNHEY, CDR2 SVGEGT. Trimming left V 7 bases short and J 5 bases short, with 11 bases between. TCRdb reprocessed the RACE reads with MiXCR, giving one entry per CDR3 protein. Here the sample spans roughly 200,000 distinct CDR3 sequences, 20% to 25% being singletons. This sample is drawn from a study of human T cells and chemical hapten exposure. On the study more broadly: Readings were taken at 6 days from patch tests that had applied 0.01% DPC to the upper back.

The time point: patch test 1, 2 weeks after DPC sensitization. Treatment noted: therapeutic diphenylcyclopropenone sensitization with weekly scalp DPC. The authors extracted total RNA from unfractionated whole blood. The TCR comes from a woman aged 45-59 years with alopecia areata. Some clones in this sample may be carry-over from other donors' samples. The material sequenced was whole blood, taken in connection with sensitization to the hapten diphenylcyclopropenone (DPC). The chain carries TRBV6-2 or TRBV6-3 and TRBJ1-1; D unresolved. The CDR3 loop reads CASTFLGTEAFF. The DNA for the CDR3 is TGTGCCAGCACCTTTTTGGGTACTGAAGCTTTCTTT.